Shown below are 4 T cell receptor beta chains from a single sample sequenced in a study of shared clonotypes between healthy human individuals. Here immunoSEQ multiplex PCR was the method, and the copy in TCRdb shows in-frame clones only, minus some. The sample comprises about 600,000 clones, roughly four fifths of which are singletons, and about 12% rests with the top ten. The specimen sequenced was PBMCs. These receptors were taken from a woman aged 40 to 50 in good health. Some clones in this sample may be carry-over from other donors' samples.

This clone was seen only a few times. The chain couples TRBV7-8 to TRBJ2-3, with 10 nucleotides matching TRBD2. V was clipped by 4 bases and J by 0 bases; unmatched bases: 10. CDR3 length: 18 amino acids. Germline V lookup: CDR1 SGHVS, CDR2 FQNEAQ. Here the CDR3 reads CASSSGLAEYISTDTQYF. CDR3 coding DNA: TGTGCCAGCAGCTCCGGACTAGCGGAATACATTAGCACAGATACGCAGTATTTT.

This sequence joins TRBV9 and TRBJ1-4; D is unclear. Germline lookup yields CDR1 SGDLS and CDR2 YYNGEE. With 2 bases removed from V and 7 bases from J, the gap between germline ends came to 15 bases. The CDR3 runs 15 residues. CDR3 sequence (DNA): TGTGCCAGCAGCGTCTACGGTGGGAGTAGTGAAAAACTGTTTTTT. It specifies CASSVYGGSSEKLFF.

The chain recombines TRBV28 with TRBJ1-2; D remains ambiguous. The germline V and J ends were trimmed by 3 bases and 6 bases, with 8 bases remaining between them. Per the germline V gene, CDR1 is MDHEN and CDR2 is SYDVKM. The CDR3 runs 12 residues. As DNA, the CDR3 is TGTGCCAGCAGTTTGGGCCGGAATGGCTACACCTTC. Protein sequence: CASSLGRNGYTF.

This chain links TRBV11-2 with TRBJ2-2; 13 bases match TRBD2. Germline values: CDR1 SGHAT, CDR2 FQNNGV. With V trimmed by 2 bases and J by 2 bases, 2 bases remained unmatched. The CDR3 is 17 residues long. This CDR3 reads CASSLPGLAGNTGELFF. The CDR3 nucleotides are TGTGCCAGCAGCTTACCGGGACTAGCGGGAAACACCGGGGAGCTGTTTTTT.